A single sample is the source of the 7 T cell receptor beta chains below, sequenced in a study of Tregs in tolerant kidney transplant recipients. TCRdb's copy holds only in-frame clones and misses some; the assay was immunoSEQ multiplex PCR. The table has 98,000 or so clones, 90% seen once. The sample in question was CD4+ T cells from blood, obtained before the transplant. All receptors come from a human donor who received a combined kidney and bone marrow transplant.

This chain links TRBV6-1 with TRBJ1-4; D is perhaps TRBD1 (6 bases). Per germline, CDR1 MNHNS and CDR2 SASEGT. The CDR3 is 15 residues long. Trimming took off 3 bases at V and 4 bases at J, with 12 bases between the two ends. CDR3: CASSDLDSYNEKLFF. The CDR3 DNA is TGTGCCAGCAGTGACCTGGACAGCTATAATGAAAAACTGTTTTTT.

This chain links TRBV7-2 with TRBJ1-2, with TRBD1 identical over 8 bases. V lost 1 base and J lost 7; bases outside the gene matches: 8. Germline V lookup: CDR1 SGHTA, CDR2 FQGNSA. The CDR3 covers 15 residues. CDR3 DNA: TGTGCCAGCAGCTTAGTGGCGGGACAGGTTGTTGGCTACACCTTC. Translated: CASSLVAGQVVGYTF.

The chain combines TRBV27 with TRBJ2-3, with TRBD1 matching 9 bases. Germline CDR1 and CDR2: MNHEY and SMNVEV (reference sequence). Trimming at V came to 0 bases and at J to 0 bases, leaving 16 bases not matched to a gene. The CDR3 length is 21 residues. CDR3 nucleotides: TGTGCCAGCAGTTTATCGATTATCCGGGACAGGGCTCTACTTAGCACAGATACGCAGTATTTT. Translating gives CASSLSIIRDRALLSTDTQYF.

This clone has just one count. The chain carries TRBV9 and TRBJ1-1, with D tentatively TRBD1 (5 bases). Trimming took 0 bases from V and 1 from J, leaving 13 bases between them. The CDR3 consists of 16 residues. The germline CDR1 and CDR2 sequences are SGDLS and YYNGEE. CDR3 nucleotide sequence: TGTGCCAGCAGCGTAGGCGCAGGGTTGAAGAACACTGAAGCTTTCTTT. This gives the protein CASSVGAGLKNTEAFF.

The V and J genes are TRBV4-1 and TRBJ2-2, with 8 nucleotides matching TRBD1. The length of the CDR3 is 13 residues. Germline CDR1 is MGHRA and CDR2 is YSYEKL. Germline trimming cut 2 bases from V and 8 bases from J; bases unmatched to any gene: 1. DNA of the CDR3: TGCGCCAGCAGCCAAAGGACAGGGGGGGAGCTGTTTTTT. It codes for CASSQRTGGELFF.

DNA of the CDR3: TGTGCCAGCAGCCAAGGGGGACTCCGGAGAGGAGGCTACACCTTC. Translated, it gives CASSQGGLRRGGYTF. This sequence joins TRBV4-2 and TRBJ1-2, with a weak D call TRBD1 (5 bases). Germline CDR1 is LGHNA and CDR2 is YNFKEQ. CDR3 size: 15 residues. V was trimmed by 1 base and J by 8 bases, leaving 17 bases between them.

The V call is TRBV7-8, the J call TRBJ1-3; a weak D match, TRBD1 (5 bases). Germline values: CDR1 SGHVS, CDR2 FQNEAQ. V was pared by 1 base and J by 4 bases, with 8 bases between. The CDR3 totals 14 residues. CDR3 region: CASSLVPGGNTIYF. The CDR3 DNA sequence: TGTGCCAGCAGCTTAGTTCCAGGGGGAAACACCATATATTTT.